The source of this T cell receptor (beta chain) is a study of cytotoxic CD8 clonotypes in ibrutinib-treated CLL. Remarks on this clone: Antigen unknown. Sequence at one end of the junction differs from germline and may be a read error.

The data were produced by immunoSEQ multiplex PCR, yet TCRdb's version contains in-frame clones alone and is incomplete. The repertoire consists of roughly 100,000 clones, with approximately 82% occurring once and the leading ten covering around 32%. Germline V gene lookup returns CDR1 SGHNT and CDR2 YYREEE (reference sequence). The CDR3 covers 11 residues. Study-wide points: Circulating CD8+ T-cell counts were tracked by baseline clonality, which exceeded that of age-matched healthy donors.

The starting material was PBMCs, obtained after 12 months of ibrutinib treatment. The rearrangement joins TRBV5-4 to TRBJ2-4; the D is unclear. The clonotype comes from a human donor with chronic lymphocytic leukemia. CDR3 nucleotide sequence: TGTGCCAGCAGCTTCGGGTCACGGGTGCTCTTC. Amino acid sequence: CASSFGSRVLF.